The clone carrying this TCR beta chain was found a few times. Antigen: not known. CDR1 is SGHAT and CDR2 is FQNNGV in the germline V gene. There are 14 residues in the CDR3. V was cut by 2 bases and J by 2 bases, with 10 bases left in between. Profiling relied on immunoSEQ multiplex PCR, and the TCRdb table lists in-frame clones only, not all of them. The sample includes tens of thousands of clones, approximately 90% of them seen just once. This entry is derived from a study of PD-L1 blockade in urothelial cancer. Regarding the study as a whole: Better survival was forecast by a pretreatment blood TCR clonality below the median.

Regarding time point: peripheral blood 6 weeks after treatment start. This chain connects TRBV11-2 to TRBJ2-7, with D possibly being TRBD1 (6 bases). Here the sequenced sample was PBMCs, taken around atezolizumab (anti-PD-L1) treatment. This sequence originates from a woman over 75 with urothelial cancer. The chain's CDR3 is CASSLSGQPYEQYF. For the CDR3, the DNA is TGTGCCAGCAGCTTATCCGGACAGCCCTACGAGCAGTACTTC.